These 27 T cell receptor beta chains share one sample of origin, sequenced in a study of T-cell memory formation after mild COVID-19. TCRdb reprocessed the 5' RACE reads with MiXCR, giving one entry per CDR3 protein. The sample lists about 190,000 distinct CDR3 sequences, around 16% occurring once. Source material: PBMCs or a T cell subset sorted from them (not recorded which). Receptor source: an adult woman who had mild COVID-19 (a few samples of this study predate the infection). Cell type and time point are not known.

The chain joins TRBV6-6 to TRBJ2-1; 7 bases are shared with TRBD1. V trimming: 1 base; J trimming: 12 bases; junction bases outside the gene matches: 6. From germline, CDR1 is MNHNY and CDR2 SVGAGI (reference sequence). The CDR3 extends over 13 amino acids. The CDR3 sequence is CASSYYDRVAQFF. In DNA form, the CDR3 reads TGTGCCAGCAGTTACTACGACAGGGTGGCGCAGTTCTTC.

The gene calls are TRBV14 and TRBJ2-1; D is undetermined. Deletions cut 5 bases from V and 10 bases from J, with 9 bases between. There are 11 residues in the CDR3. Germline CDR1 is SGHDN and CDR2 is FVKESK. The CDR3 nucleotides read TGTGCCAGCAGCTCATGGACGGAGCAGTTCTTC. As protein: CASSSWTEQFF.

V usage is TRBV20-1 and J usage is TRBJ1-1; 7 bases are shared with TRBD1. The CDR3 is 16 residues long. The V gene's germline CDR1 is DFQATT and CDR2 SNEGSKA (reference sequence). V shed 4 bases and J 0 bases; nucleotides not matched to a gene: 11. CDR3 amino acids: CSAKYGGGNVNTEAFF. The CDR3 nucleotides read TGCAGTGCTAAATACGGAGGGGGCAATGTGAACACTGAAGCTTTCTTT.

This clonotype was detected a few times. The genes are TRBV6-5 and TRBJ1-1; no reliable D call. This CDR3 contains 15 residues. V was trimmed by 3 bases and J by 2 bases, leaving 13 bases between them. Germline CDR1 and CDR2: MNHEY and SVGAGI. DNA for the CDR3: TGTGCCAGCAGTTATACCGTGGGGTACAACACTGAAGCTTTCTTT. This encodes CASSYTVGYNTEAFF.

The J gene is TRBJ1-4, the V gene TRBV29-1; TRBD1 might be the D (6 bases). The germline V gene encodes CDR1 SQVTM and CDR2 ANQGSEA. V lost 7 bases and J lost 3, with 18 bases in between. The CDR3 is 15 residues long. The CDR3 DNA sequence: TGCAGCGCCACTGTGAACAGGGCTTCTAATGAAAAACTGTTTTTT. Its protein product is CSATVNRASNEKLFF.

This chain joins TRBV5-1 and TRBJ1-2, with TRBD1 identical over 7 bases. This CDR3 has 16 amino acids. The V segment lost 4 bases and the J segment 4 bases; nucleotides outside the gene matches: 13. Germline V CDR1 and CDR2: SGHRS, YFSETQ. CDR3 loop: CASSDTPGQRFYGYTF. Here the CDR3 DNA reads TGCGCCAGCAGCGATACTCCGGGACAGCGCTTCTATGGCTACACCTTC.

This chain's CDR3 is CASSVGGAGTDTQYF. The CDR3, as DNA: TGTGCCAGCAGCGTAGGAGGTGCGGGCACAGATACGCAGTATTTT. The chain has TRBV9 and TRBJ2-3; D is unresolved. This CDR3 has 15 amino acids. The V gene's germline CDR1 is SGDLS and CDR2 YYNGEE. V shed 0 bases and J shed 1 base, with 9 bases lying between them.

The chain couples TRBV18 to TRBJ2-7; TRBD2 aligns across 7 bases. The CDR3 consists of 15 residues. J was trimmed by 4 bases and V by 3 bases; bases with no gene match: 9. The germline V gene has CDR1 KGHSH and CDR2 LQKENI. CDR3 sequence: CASSPERGRAYEQYF. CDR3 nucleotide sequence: TGTGCCAGCTCACCGGAGCGGGGCAGGGCGTACGAGCAGTACTTC. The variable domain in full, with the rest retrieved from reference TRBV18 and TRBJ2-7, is NAGVMQNPRHLVRRRGQEARLRCSPMKGHSHVYWYRQLPEEGLKFMVYLQKENIIDESGMPKERFSAEFPKEGPSILRIQQVVRGDSAAYFCASSPERGRAYEQYFGPGTRLTVT.

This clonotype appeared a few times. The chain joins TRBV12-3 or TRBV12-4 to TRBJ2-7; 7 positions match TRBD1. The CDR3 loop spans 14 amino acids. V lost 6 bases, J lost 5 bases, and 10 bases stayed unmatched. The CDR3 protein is CASRQQGLSHEQYF. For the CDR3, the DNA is TGTGCCAGCAGACAACAGGGGCTGAGCCACGAGCAGTACTTC.

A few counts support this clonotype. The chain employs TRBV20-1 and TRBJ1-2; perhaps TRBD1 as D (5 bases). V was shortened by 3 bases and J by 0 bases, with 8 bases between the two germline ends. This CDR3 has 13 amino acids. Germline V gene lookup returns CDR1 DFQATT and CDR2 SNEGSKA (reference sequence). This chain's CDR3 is CSASPTANYGYTF. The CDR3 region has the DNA TGCAGTGCTAGCCCGACAGCTAACTATGGCTACACCTTC.

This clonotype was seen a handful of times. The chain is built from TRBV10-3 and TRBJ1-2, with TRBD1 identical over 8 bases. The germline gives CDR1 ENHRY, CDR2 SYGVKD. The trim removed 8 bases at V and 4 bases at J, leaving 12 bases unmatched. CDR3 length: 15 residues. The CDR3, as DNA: TGTGCCATCGGTCCGACAGGGGCGCCCTTCTATGGCTACACCTTC. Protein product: CAIGPTGAPFYGYTF.

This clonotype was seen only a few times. The CDR3 bases are TGTGCCAGCAGCTGGGATGAAATTTATGGCTACACCTTC. Protein sequence: CASSWDEIYGYTF. The rearrangement joins TRBV7-9 to TRBJ1-2; D unresolved. This CDR3 spans 13 amino acids. Trimming removed 4 bases from V and 5 bases from J, with 11 bases in between. Germline-derived CDR1 and CDR2 are SEHNR and FQNEAQ (reference sequence).

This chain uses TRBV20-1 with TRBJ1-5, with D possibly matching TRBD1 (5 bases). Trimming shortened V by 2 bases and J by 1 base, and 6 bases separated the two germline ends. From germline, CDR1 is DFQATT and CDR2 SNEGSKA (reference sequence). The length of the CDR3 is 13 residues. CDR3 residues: CSARRDSNQPQHF. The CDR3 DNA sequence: TGCAGTGCTAGAAGGGACAGCAATCAGCCCCAGCATTTT.

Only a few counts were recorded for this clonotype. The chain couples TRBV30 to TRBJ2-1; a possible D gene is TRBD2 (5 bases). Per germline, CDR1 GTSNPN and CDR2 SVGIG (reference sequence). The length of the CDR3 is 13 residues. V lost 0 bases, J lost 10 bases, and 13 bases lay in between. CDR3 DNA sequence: TGTGCCTGGAGTGTTTCCTCCCGCGGGGAGCAGTTCTTC. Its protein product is CAWSVSSRGEQFF.

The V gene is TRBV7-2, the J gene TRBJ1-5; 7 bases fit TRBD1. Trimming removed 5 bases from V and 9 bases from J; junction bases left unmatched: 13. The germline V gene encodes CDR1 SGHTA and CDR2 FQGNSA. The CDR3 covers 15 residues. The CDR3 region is CASSAQGGTDRPQHF. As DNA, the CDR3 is TGTGCCAGCAGCGCCCAGGGGGGTACTGACCGGCCCCAGCATTTT. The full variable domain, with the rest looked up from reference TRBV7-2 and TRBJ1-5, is GAGVSQSPSNKVTEKGKDVELRCDPISGHTALYWYRQSLGQGLEFLIYFQGNSAPDKSGLPSDRFSAERTGGSVSTLTIQRTQQEDSAVYLCASSAQGGTDRPQHFGDGTRLSIL.

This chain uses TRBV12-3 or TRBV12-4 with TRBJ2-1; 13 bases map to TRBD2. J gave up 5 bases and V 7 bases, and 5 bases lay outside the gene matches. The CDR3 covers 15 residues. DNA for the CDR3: TGTGCCAGCAATCGACTAGCGGGGGGCAACAATGAGCAGTTCTTC. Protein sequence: CASNRLAGGNNEQFF.

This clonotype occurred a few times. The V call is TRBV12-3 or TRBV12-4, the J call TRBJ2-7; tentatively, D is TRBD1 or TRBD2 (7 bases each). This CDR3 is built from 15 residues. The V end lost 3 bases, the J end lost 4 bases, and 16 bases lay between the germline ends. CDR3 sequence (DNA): TGTGCCAGCAGTTTTGGGAGGGGGCAGAAGTACGAGCAGTACTTC. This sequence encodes CASSFGRGQKYEQYF.

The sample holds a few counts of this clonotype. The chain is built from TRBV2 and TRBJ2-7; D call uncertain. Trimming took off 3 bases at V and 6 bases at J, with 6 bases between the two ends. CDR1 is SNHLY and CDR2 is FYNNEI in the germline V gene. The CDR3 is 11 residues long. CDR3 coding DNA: TGTGCCAGCAGTGACGGAATCGAGCAGTACTTC. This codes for CASSDGIEQYF.

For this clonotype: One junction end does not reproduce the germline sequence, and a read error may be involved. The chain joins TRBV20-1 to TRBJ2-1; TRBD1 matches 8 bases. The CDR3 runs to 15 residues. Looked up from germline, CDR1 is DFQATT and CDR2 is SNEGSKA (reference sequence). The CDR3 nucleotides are TGCAGTGCTAGACCACAGGGGGTCGTCTACAATAAGCAGTTCTTC. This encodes CSARPQGVVYNKQFF.

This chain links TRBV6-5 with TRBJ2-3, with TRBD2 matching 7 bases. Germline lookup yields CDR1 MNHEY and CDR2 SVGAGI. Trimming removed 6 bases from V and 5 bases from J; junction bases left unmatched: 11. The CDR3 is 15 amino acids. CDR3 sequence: CASRDGGGPGDTQYF. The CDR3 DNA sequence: TGTGCCAGCAGGGATGGGGGAGGGCCGGGAGATACGCAGTATTTT.

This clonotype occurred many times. CDR3 in amino acids: CASSLEGSSYEQYF. In nucleotides, the CDR3 is TGTGCCAGCAGCTTAGAGGGGAGCTCCTACGAGCAGTACTTC. The chain is built from TRBV7-9 and TRBJ2-7; TRBD1 or TRBD2 may be the D gene (5 bases each). There are 14 residues in the CDR3. Trimming removed 1 base at V and 0 bases at J, with 7 bases between. The germline gives CDR1 SEHNR, CDR2 FQNEAQ (reference sequence).

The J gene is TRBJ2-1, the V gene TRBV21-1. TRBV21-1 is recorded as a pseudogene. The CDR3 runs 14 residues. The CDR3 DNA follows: TGTGCCAGCAGCAAAGATGGGACTCCTCATGAGCAGTTCTTC. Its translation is CASSKDGTPHEQFF.

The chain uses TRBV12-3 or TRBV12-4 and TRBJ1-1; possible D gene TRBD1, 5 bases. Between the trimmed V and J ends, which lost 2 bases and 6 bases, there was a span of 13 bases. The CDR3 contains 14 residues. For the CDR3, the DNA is TGTGCCAGCAGTTTAATGGTCAGGGCCGCTGAAGCTTTCTTT. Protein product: CASSLMVRAAEAFF.

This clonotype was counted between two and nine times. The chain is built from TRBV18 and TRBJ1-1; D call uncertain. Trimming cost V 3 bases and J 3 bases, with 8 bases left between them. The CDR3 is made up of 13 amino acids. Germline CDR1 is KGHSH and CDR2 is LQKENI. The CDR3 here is CASSPTTDTEAFF. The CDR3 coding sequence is TGTGCCAGCTCACCTACGACGGACACTGAAGCTTTCTTT.

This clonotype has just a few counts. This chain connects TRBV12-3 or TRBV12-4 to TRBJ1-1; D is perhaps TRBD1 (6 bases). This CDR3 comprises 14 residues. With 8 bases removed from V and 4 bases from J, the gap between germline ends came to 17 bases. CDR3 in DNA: TGTGCCAGCGGGCCAACAGGGAAGGGCACTGAAGCTTTCTTT. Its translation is CASGPTGKGTEAFF.

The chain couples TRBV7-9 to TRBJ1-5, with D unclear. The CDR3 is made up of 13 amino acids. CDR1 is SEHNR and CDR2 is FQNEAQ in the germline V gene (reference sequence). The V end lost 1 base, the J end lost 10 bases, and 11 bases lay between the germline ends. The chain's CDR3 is CASSLGGKGPQHF. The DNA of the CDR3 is TGTGCCAGCAGCTTAGGAGGGAAGGGTCCCCAGCATTTT. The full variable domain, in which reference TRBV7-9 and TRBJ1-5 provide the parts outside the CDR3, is DTGVSQNPRHKITKRGQNVTFRCDPISEHNRLYWYRQTLGQGPEFLTYFQNEAQLEKSRLLSDRFSAERPKGSFSTLEIQRTEQGDSAMYLCASSLGGKGPQHFGDGTRLSIL.

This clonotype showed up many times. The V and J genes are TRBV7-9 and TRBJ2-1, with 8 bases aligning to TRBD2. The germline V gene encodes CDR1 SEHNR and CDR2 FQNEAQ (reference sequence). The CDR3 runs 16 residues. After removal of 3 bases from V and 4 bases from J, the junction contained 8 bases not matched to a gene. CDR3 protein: CASSFGRGLDYNEQFF. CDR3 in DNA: TGTGCCAGCAGCTTCGGGCGGGGACTAGATTACAATGAGCAGTTCTTC.